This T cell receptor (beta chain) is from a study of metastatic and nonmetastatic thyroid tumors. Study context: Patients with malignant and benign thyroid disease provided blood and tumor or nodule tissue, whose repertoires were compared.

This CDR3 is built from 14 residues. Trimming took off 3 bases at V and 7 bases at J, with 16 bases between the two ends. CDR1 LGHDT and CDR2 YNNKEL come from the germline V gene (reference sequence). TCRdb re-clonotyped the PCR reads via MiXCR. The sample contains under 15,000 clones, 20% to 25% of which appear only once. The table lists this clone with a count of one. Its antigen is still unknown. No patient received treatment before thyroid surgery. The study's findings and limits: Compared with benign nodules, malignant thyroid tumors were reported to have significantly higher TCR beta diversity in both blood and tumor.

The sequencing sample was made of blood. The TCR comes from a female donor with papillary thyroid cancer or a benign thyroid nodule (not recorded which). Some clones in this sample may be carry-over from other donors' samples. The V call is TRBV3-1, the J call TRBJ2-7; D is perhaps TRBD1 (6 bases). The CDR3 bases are TGTGCCAGCAGCCACCGGGACAAGGTGTGGGAGCAGTACTTC. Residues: CASSHRDKVWEQYF.